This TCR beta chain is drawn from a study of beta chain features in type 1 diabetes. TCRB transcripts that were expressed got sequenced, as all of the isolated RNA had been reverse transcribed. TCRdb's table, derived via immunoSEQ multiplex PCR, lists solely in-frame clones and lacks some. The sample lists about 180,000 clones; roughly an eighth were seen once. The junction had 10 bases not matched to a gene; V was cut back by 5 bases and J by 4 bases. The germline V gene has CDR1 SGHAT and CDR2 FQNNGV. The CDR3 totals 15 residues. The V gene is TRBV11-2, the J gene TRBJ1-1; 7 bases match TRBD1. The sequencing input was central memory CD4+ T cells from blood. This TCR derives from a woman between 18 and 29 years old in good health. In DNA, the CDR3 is TGTGCCAGCAGCCCTCCCGGGACAGTGACCACTGAAGCTTTCTTT. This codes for CASSPPGTVTTEAFF.